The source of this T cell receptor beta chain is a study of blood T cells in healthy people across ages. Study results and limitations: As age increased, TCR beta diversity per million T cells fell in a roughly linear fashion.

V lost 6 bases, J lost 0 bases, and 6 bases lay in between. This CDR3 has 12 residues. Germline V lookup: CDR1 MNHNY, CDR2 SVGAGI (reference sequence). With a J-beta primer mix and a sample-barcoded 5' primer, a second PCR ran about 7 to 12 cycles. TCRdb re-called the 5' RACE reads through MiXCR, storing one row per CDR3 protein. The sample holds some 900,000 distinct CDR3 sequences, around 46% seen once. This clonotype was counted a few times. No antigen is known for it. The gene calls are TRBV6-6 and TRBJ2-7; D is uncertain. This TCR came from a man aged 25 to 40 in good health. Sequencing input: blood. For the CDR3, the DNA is TGTGCCAGCAGCAAGGTCTCCTACGAGCAGTACTTC. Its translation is CASSKVSYEQYF.